This T cell receptor beta chain was identified in a study of shared clonotypes between healthy human individuals. Study findings and constraints: Clonotypes shared by all four donors outscored non-shared clonotypes in generation probability. In a few donors, approximately 5% of naive CD4 clonotypes appeared in common.

This clone was recorded only once. The antigen is unknown. This same CDR3 is encoded by further DNA sequences in the sample. Per germline, CDR1 GTSNPN and CDR2 SVGIG (reference sequence). This CDR3 is built from 12 residues. Trimming removed 3 bases from V and 1 base from J, with 7 bases in between. TCRdb keeps only in-frame clones here, not all; method: immunoSEQ multiplex PCR. This sample carries 2 million to 2.5 million clones, around 95% of them seen once, and the ten largest clones take under 0.15%. The chain joins TRBV30 to TRBJ2-7; D not resolved. This TCR derives from a man between 18 and 29 years old in good health. Sequencing used naive CD4+ T cells sorted from blood. The subset is: CD45RA+ positively selected. CDR3 amino acids: CAWSGLSYEQYF. The CDR3 DNA sequence: TGTGCCTGGAGCGGCTTGTCCTACGAGCAGTACTTC. Using reference TRBV30 and TRBJ2-7 for the parts outside the CDR3, the full variable domain is SQTIHQWPATLVQPVGSPLSLECTVEGTSNPNLYWYRQAAGRGLQLLFYSVGIGQISSEVPQNLSASRPQDRQFILSSKKLLLSDSGFYLCAWSGLSYEQYFGPGTRLTVT.